The 26 T cell receptor beta chains listed next were all sequenced from one sample in a study of tumor-infiltrating lymphocytes in oesophageal squamous cell carcinoma. TCRdb re-analysed the PCR reads in MiXCR, keeping a single row per CDR3 protein. The sample includes about 13,000 distinct CDR3 sequences, roughly half of them seen just once. Specimen: blood. Source of these receptors: a female donor with esophageal squamous cell carcinoma.

This chain uses TRBV18 with TRBJ2-5; possibly TRBD2 for D (6 bases). The CDR3 is 16 residues long. Germline CDR1 is KGHSH and CDR2 is LQKENI. V dropped 8 bases and J dropped 11 bases, with 30 bases sitting between them. Here the CDR3 reads CASTTDGSGTGMGQYF. CDR3 DNA: TGTGCCAGCACTACCGACGGCTCCGGGACTGGCATGGGACAGTACTTC.

V is TRBV7-6 and J is TRBJ2-3; no clear D. V was trimmed by 1 base and J by 0 bases, leaving 8 bases between them. This CDR3 is built from 15 residues. Germline CDR1 is SGHVS and CDR2 is FNYEAQ. The CDR3 spells CASSLEWASTDTQYF. CDR3 nucleotides: TGTGCCAGCAGCTTAGAGTGGGCAAGCACAGATACGCAGTATTTT.

In its sample, this clonotype ranks as medium-sized (0.01 to 0.1%). This chain connects TRBV6-1 to TRBJ2-5; D unclear. The DNA end is more similar to TRBJ2-7, so the J call may be wrong. The CDR3 consists of 14 residues. Germline V gene sequence: CDR1 MNHNS, CDR2 SASEGT. CDR3 amino acids: CASSEALGPHEQYF. DNA of the CDR3: TGTGCCAGCAGTGAAGCGCTAGGACCCCACGAGCAGTACTTC.

This clonotype was found many times. The chain uses TRBV19 and TRBJ1-5, with D possibly being TRBD1 (5 bases). The CDR3 length is 15 residues. Trimming took 1 base from V and 1 from J, leaving 8 bases between them. CDR1 is LNHDA, CDR2 SQIVND, per germline (reference sequence). CDR3 residues: CASSIGGGSNQPQHF. In DNA, the CDR3 is TGTGCCAGTAGTATAGGTGGGGGGAGCAATCAGCCCCAGCATTTT.

The chain is built from TRBV7-3 and TRBJ2-5; TRBD2 agrees at 9 bases. The length of the CDR3 is 16 residues. The germline CDR1 and CDR2 sequences are SGHTA and FQGTGA. The ends lost 6 bases at V and 5 bases at J; junction bases unmatched: 13. CDR3 in amino acids: CASSSGSGGRQETQYF. DNA for the CDR3: TGTGCCAGCAGTTCTGGTAGCGGGGGCCGTCAGGAGACCCAGTACTTC.

J is TRBJ2-5 and V is TRBV6-1; D not resolved. The end of the DNA fits TRBJ2-7 better, so the J call may be wrong. Germline CDR1 MNHNS, CDR2 SASEGT. The CDR3 totals 11 residues. DNA of the CDR3: TGTGCCAGCATAGAAGCCTACGAGCAGTACTTC. Its translation: CASIEAYEQYF.

This clonotype was detected only a few times. The V call is TRBV6-1, the J call TRBJ2-5; 7 bases fit TRBD1. The J call may be wrong; the DNA end is better matched by TRBJ1-2. The CDR3 is 14 amino acids. CDR1 and CDR2 (germline): MNHNS, SASEGT. CDR3: CASSYMGQNYGYTF. In DNA form, the CDR3 reads TGTGCCAGCAGTTATATGGGACAGAACTATGGCTACACCTTC.

This clonotype showed up just a few times. The J gene is TRBJ2-5, the V gene TRBV7-2; TRBD1 aligns across 7 bases. The J call could be wrong; TRBJ2-7 is a better fit for the DNA end. This CDR3 is built from 14 residues. The germline V gene encodes CDR1 SGHTA and CDR2 FQGNSA. The CDR3: CASSLEKTGSEQYF. The DNA for the CDR3 is TGTGCCAGCAGCTTAGAAAAGACAGGGAGCGAGCAGTACTTC.

This clonotype has a count of ten or more. The rearrangement links TRBV24-1 to TRBJ2-7, with D perhaps matching TRBD1 (6 bases). Germline assignment: CDR1 KGHDR and CDR2 SFDVKD. Trimming shortened V by 9 bases and J by 4 bases, and 18 bases separated the two germline ends. CDR3 length: 14 residues. Written as DNA, the CDR3 is TGTGCCACCTTGACTCCGGGACACCGGTACGAGCAGTACTTC. Translated, it gives CATLTPGHRYEQYF.

This clonotype occurred a few times. The CDR3 sequence: CAGGQVIFNEQFF. The DNA of the CDR3 is TGTGCAGGGGGACAGGTTATCTTCAATGAGCAGTTCTTC. This chain joins TRBV2 and TRBJ2-1; 8 nucleotides agree with TRBD1. CDR3 length: 13 residues. Germline CDR1 SNHLY, CDR2 FYNNEI.

This clonotype has more than one count but fewer than ten. The chain carries TRBV7-2 and TRBJ2-3; D may be TRBD1 (5 bases). V was pared by 8 bases and J by 1 base, with 10 bases between. Germline CDR1 is SGHTA and CDR2 is FQGNSA. The CDR3 is 13 amino acids. CDR3 region: CASAGFGTDTQYF. The CDR3 DNA reads TGTGCCAGCGCAGGGTTCGGCACAGATACGCAGTATTTT.

The chain carries TRBV6-2 or TRBV6-3 and TRBJ2-7; TRBD2 matches 16 bases. The germline CDR1 and CDR2 sequences are MNHEY and SVGEGT. CDR3 length equals 14 residues. V shed 10 bases and J 5 bases; nucleotides not matched to a gene: 5. For the CDR3, the DNA is TGTGCCACGGGACTAGCGGGAGGGTACAACGAGCAGTACTTC. It yields the protein CATGLAGGYNEQYF.

V is TRBV11-1 and J is TRBJ2-1; TRBD1 matches 10 bases. Near its end, the DNA agrees better with TRBJ2-5, so the J call may be wrong. This CDR3 contains 16 residues. Germline V gene lookup returns CDR1 SGHAT and CDR2 FQDESV (reference sequence). CDR3 sequence reads: CASSRTGTGDYGTQYF. The DNA for the CDR3 is TGTGCCAGCAGCAGAACCGGGACAGGGGATTATGGGACCCAGTACTTC.

Many counts were recorded for this clonotype. The chain joins TRBV27 to TRBJ1-6; TRBD1 agrees at 10 bases. The J segment lost 8 bases and the V segment lost 2 bases, leaving 3 bases of the junction unmatched. The germline gives CDR1 MNHEY, CDR2 SMNVEV (reference sequence). The CDR3 totals 15 residues. The CDR3 nucleotides are TGTGCCAGCAGTTTACGACAGGGGGCTTATTCACCCCTCCACTTT. Amino acids: CASSLRQGAYSPLHF.

In this sample, this clonotype turned up a few times. Germline is not matched at one junction end, which may reflect a read error. The V and J genes are TRBV6-5 and TRBJ2-3; possibly TRBD2 for D (6 bases). The length of the CDR3 is 14 residues. Germline CDR1 is MNHEY and CDR2 is SVGAGI. CDR3 DNA sequence: TGTGCCAGCAGCGCCGGGACTTATAATTCACCCCTCCACTTC. Translating it yields CASSAGTYNSPLHF.

Judged by abundance, this clonotype is medium-sized. The chain has TRBV7-9 and TRBJ2-7; either TRBD1 or TRBD2 may supply D (6 bases each). CDR1 and CDR2 (germline): SEHNR, FQNEAQ (reference sequence). V gave up 1 base and J gave up 5 bases, with 12 bases separating them. The CDR3 is 14 residues long. The DNA for the CDR3 is TGTGCCAGCAGCTTAGGTGGGGGGCTCAACGAGCAGTACTTC. Encoded protein: CASSLGGGLNEQYF.

The chain employs TRBV11-2 and TRBJ2-5; 8 bases fit TRBD2. Near its end, the DNA agrees better with TRBJ2-7, so the J call may be wrong. Germline V lookup: CDR1 SGHAT, CDR2 FQNNGV. This CDR3 has 15 residues. CDR3 DNA: TGTGCCAGCAGCCCGGGGGGGACTTTGAGCAACGAGCAGTACTTC. Protein sequence: CASSPGGTLSNEQYF.

A remark on this clonotype: An end of the junction differs from the germline gene, which may be a read error. The chain links TRBV7-4 to TRBJ2-7, with no clear D. The CDR3 has 11 residues. Germline V lookup: CDR1 SGHVT, CDR2 SQSDAQ. The CDR3 region is CASSIAYEQYF. The CDR3 DNA reads as TGTGCCAGCAGCATAGCTTACGAGCAGTACTTC.

In its sample, this clonotype is medium-sized. This could be a read error, since a much larger clone is one nucleotide away. The gene calls are TRBV7-9 and TRBJ2-5; 12 bases agree with TRBD2. CDR1 is SEHNR and CDR2 is FQNEAQ in the germline V gene (reference sequence). V was pared by 5 bases and J by 11 bases, with 12 bases of the junction left unmatched. This CDR3 is 15 amino acids long. CDR3 amino acids: CASSPLAGGYNEQYF. CDR3 in DNA: TGTGCCAGCAGCCCACTAGCGGGAGGATACAATGAGCAGTACTTC.

The rearrangement joins TRBV7-2 to TRBJ2-3; TRBD1 matches 9 bases. J was trimmed by 4 bases and V by 7 bases; bases with no gene match: 15. Per the germline V gene, CDR1 is SGHTA and CDR2 is FQGNSA. The CDR3 contains 17 residues. As DNA, the CDR3 is TGTGCCAGCACCCAAGGGGGGGGACAGGGAGGTGCAGATACGCAGTATTTT. Translating it yields CASTQGGGQGGADTQYF.

V gene TRBV7-2 combines with J gene TRBJ2-1; 10 bases fit TRBD2. The DNA end lines up better with TRBJ2-7; the J call may be wrong. CDR1 and CDR2 (germline): SGHTA, FQGNSA. The CDR3 totals 15 residues. As DNA, the CDR3 is TGTGCCAGCAGGATAAAAGCGGGAGGGCCAGGCGAGCAGTACTTC. Its translation: CASRIKAGGPGEQYF.

CDR3 protein: CASSSGTGIENEQYF. DNA for the CDR3: TGTGCCAGCAGCTCAGGGACAGGGATTGAGAATGAGCAGTACTTC. This sequence joins TRBV7-3 and TRBJ2-7; 9 nucleotides agree with TRBD1. V was clipped by 4 bases and J by 7 bases; unmatched bases: 11. CDR1 SGHTA and CDR2 FQGTGA come from the germline V gene. The CDR3 is made up of 15 amino acids.

This clonotype was seen many times. The chain links TRBV2 to TRBJ2-1, with D perhaps matching TRBD1 or TRBD2 (5 bases each). The CDR3 extends over 13 amino acids. Germline values: CDR1 SNHLY, CDR2 FYNNEI. V shed 7 bases and J shed 7 bases, with 14 bases lying between them. CDR3 sequence: CASNRDVLNEQFF. The CDR3 DNA reads as TGTGCCAGCAACCGGGACGTCTTGAATGAGCAGTTCTTC.

This chain uses TRBV7-9 with TRBJ2-1, with TRBD2 matching 9 bases. The CDR3 runs 14 residues. With 1 base clipped from V and 12 bases from J, the junction kept 7 bases outside the gene matches. In germline, CDR1 is SEHNR, CDR2 FQNEAQ (reference sequence). This CDR3 is CASSLVAGGTGQFF. CDR3 DNA: TGTGCCAGCAGCTTAGTGGCGGGGGGGACCGGGCAGTTCTTC.

The V and J genes are TRBV12-3 or TRBV12-4 and TRBJ1-1, with D maybe TRBD1 (6 bases). This CDR3 has 14 amino acids. V lost 6 bases to trimming and J lost 1 base, with 12 bases between them. The CDR3 protein is CASSTGHSNTEAFF. The CDR3 nucleotides read TGTGCCAGCAGCACGGGACACTCGAACACTGAAGCTTTCTTT.

The V call is TRBV7-8, the J call TRBJ1-2; D is unclear. The J call may not be correct, given that the DNA end is closer to TRBJ2-1. The CDR3 covers 14 residues. Per the germline V gene, CDR1 is SGHVS and CDR2 is FQNEAQ. CDR3 nucleotide sequence: TGTGCCAGCAGCTTAGGCTACGTGGGGAATGAGCAGTTCTTC. It encodes CASSLGYVGNEQFF.